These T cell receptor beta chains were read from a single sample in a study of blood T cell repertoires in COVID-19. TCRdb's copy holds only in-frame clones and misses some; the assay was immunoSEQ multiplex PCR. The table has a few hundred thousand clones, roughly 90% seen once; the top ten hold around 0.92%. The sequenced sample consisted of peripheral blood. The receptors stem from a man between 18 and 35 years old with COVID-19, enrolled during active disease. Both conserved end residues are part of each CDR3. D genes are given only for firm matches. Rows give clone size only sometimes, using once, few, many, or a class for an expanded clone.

CDR3aa: CASRSGTGDGYTF
CDR3nt: TGTGCCAGCAGATCCGGGACAGGGGATGGCTACACCTTC
abundance: NA
j_gene: TRBJ1-2
v_gene: TRBV27
d_gene: TRBD1

CDR3aa: CASSQGRGRSPGELFF
CDR3nt: TGTGCCAGCAGCCAAGGTAGGGGGAGATCGCCCGGGGAGCTGTTTTTT
abundance: NA
j_gene: TRBJ2-2
v_gene: TRBV3-1/TRBV3-2
d_gene: NA

CDR3aa: CASSSGGEWGDEQFF
CDR3nt: TGTGCCAGCAGCTCCGGGGGGGAGTGGGGCGATGAGCAGTTCTTC
abundance: NA
j_gene: TRBJ2-1
v_gene: TRBV11-2
d_gene: TRBD2

CDR3aa: CASSPQQGYEQYF
CDR3nt: TGTGCCAGCTCACCACAACAGGGATACGAGCAGTACTTC
abundance: NA
j_gene: TRBJ2-7
v_gene: TRBV18
d_gene: NA

CDR3aa: CASGRTSSEQYF
CDR3nt: TGTGCTAGTGGTAGGACATCTAGCGAGCAGTACTTC
abundance: NA
j_gene: TRBJ2-7
v_gene: TRBV12-5
d_gene: NA

CDR3aa: CASRDTSTGELFF
CDR3nt: TGTGCCAGTCGAGACACCTCCACCGGGGAGCTGTTTTTT
abundance: once
j_gene: TRBJ2-2
v_gene: TRBV19
d_gene: NA

CDR3aa: CASSVPDSLSTEAFF
CDR3nt: TGTGCCAGCAGCGTCCCAGACAGTCTTTCTACTGAAGCTTTCTTT
abundance: NA
j_gene: TRBJ1-1
v_gene: TRBV7-9
d_gene: NA

CDR3aa: CASSLEARDLFNEQFF
CDR3nt: TGTGCCAGCAGCTTAGAGGCCAGGGACTTGTTCAATGAGCAGTTCTTC
abundance: NA
j_gene: TRBJ2-1
v_gene: TRBV7-8
d_gene: NA

CDR3aa: CASSRAGGYEQYF
CDR3nt: TGTGCCAGCAGCCGCGCAGGGGGATACGAGCAGTACTTC
abundance: NA
j_gene: TRBJ2-7
v_gene: TRBV7-3
d_gene: TRBD1

CDR3aa: CASSPTLAENNEQFF
CDR3nt: TGTGCCAGCAGCCCAACTCTGGCGGAGAACAATGAGCAGTTCTTC
abundance: NA
j_gene: TRBJ2-1
v_gene: TRBV7-9
d_gene: NA

CDR3aa: CASSYGDSRYTF
CDR3nt: TGTGCCAGCAGTTACGGAGACAGCCGCTACACCTTC
abundance: NA
j_gene: TRBJ1-2
v_gene: TRBV6-5
d_gene: NA

CDR3aa: CASSTPGPGELFF
CDR3nt: TGTGCCAGTAGTACCCCGGGTCCCGGGGAGCTGTTTTTT
abundance: NA
j_gene: TRBJ2-2
v_gene: TRBV19
d_gene: NA

CDR3aa: CASSLGQATGELFF
CDR3nt: TGTGCCAGCAGCTTGGGGCAGGCCACCGGGGAGCTGTTTTTT
abundance: NA
j_gene: TRBJ2-2
v_gene: TRBV5-4
d_gene: NA

CDR3aa: CASSLTGGREVEQFF
CDR3nt: TGTGCCAGCAGCTTGACGGGCGGGAGAGAAGTCGAGCAGTTCTTC
abundance: NA
j_gene: TRBJ2-1
v_gene: TRBV5-4
d_gene: TRBD2

CDR3aa: CSASGVRTSGNFLYEQYF
CDR3nt: TGCAGTGCTAGTGGGGTTCGGACTAGCGGGAATTTTTTGTACGAGCAGTACTTC
abundance: NA
j_gene: TRBJ2-7
v_gene: TRBV20-1
d_gene: TRBD2

CDR3aa: CASSHYQRSSYNEQFF
CDR3nt: TGCGCCAGCAGCCATTATCAGCGGAGCTCCTACAATGAGCAGTTCTTC
abundance: NA
j_gene: TRBJ2-1
v_gene: TRBV4-1
d_gene: NA

CDR3aa: CASSEAGAGRIYEQYF
CDR3nt: TGTGCCAGCAGTGAAGCTGGGGCAGGGAGGATCTACGAGCAGTACTTC
abundance: NA
j_gene: TRBJ2-7
v_gene: TRBV6-1
d_gene: NA

CDR3aa: CSVVAGLTFDGYTF
CDR3nt: TGCAGCGTTGTGGCAGGCCTCACTTTCGATGGCTACACCTTC
abundance: NA
j_gene: TRBJ1-2
v_gene: TRBV29-1
d_gene: NA

CDR3aa: CASSVRVTYEQYF
CDR3nt: TGTGCCAGTAGTGTCCGGGTAACGTACGAGCAGTACTTC
abundance: NA
j_gene: TRBJ2-7
v_gene: TRBV19
d_gene: NA

CDR3aa: CASSTGPYGYTF
CDR3nt: TGTGCCAGCTCGACAGGCCCCTATGGCTACACCTTC
abundance: once
j_gene: TRBJ1-2
v_gene: TRBV6-5
d_gene: NA

CDR3aa: CASSLEPGLAGGAGELFF
CDR3nt: TGCGCCAGCAGCTTGGAACCGGGACTAGCGGGAGGGGCCGGGGAGCTGTTTTTT
abundance: NA
j_gene: TRBJ2-2
v_gene: TRBV5-1
d_gene: TRBD2

CDR3aa: CASSSRNSGANVLTF
CDR3nt: TGTGCCAGTAGTTCCAGGAACTCTGGGGCCAACGTCCTGACTTTC
abundance: NA
j_gene: TRBJ2-6
v_gene: TRBV19
d_gene: NA

CDR3aa: CASKAGYYNEQFF
CDR3nt: TGTGCCAGCAAGGCGGGCTACTACAATGAGCAGTTCTTC
abundance: NA
j_gene: TRBJ2-1
v_gene: TRBV6-5
d_gene: NA

CDR3aa: CASSQVLAGVIEQFF
CDR3nt: TGTGCCAGCAGCCAGGTACTAGCGGGAGTTATTGAGCAGTTCTTC
abundance: few
j_gene: TRBJ2-1
v_gene: TRBV11-3
d_gene: TRBD2

CDR3aa: CASSELATGGDTQYF
CDR3nt: TGTGCCAGCAGTGAACTCGCGACAGGTGGAGATACGCAGTATTTT
abundance: NA
j_gene: TRBJ2-3
v_gene: TRBV6-1
d_gene: NA

CDR3aa: CASRPGSTDTQYF
CDR3nt: TGTGCCAGCAGACCGGGATCCACAGATACGCAGTATTTT
abundance: NA
j_gene: TRBJ2-3
v_gene: TRBV5-6
d_gene: NA

CDR3aa: CASSSRGVGGLNNEQFF
CDR3nt: TGTGCCAGCAGTTCCAGGGGGGTTGGGGGGTTGAACAATGAGCAGTTCTTC
abundance: NA
j_gene: TRBJ2-1
v_gene: TRBV27
d_gene: NA

CDR3aa: CASSSQPGQGANEQFF
CDR3nt: TGCGCCAGCAGCTCCCAACCGGGACAGGGGGCAAATGAGCAGTTCTTC
abundance: NA
j_gene: TRBJ2-1
v_gene: TRBV5-1
d_gene: TRBD1